The clone carrying this TCR beta chain was observed at least ten times. What it binds is not known. The CDR3 sequence is 16 residues long. V was pared by 0 bases and J by 7 bases, with 9 bases of the junction left unmatched. Germline V gives CDR1 MNHNY, CDR2 SVGAGI (reference sequence). The data are from a study of T cells in Graves' hyperthyroidism and ophthalmopathy. Study summary: At the time of initial diagnosis and before any treatment, peripheral blood was collected. Study results and caveats: Among clonotypes expanded in thyroid above 0.001, most were also found in blood. The model identified upcoming ophthalmopathy a median approximately six months ahead of onset.

Ophthalmopathy cases met thresholds of Clinical Activity Score at least 3, NOSPECS grade at least 4 and duration under 3 months. RNA transcripts gave rise to amplified TCR beta CDR3 regions. HTBI primers drove first-round RT-PCR of the TCR CDR3. A single record per CDR3 protein comes from TCRdb applying MiXCR to the multiplex PCR reads. This table has around 500,000 distinct CDR3 sequences, 15% to 20% appearing once. This receptor was obtained from a woman aged 25-40 years with Graves' ophthalmopathy. The V gene is TRBV6-6, the J gene TRBJ2-7; 10 bases are shared with TRBD2. The specimen sequenced was blood. The CDR3 nucleotides read TGTGCCAGCAGTTACTCGGGAGCGGGAGGGCCGAGGGAGCAGTACTTC. It specifies CASSYSGAGGPREQYF.